This T cell receptor beta chain stems from a study of blood T cell repertoires in COVID-19. About the research overall: Samples came from the United States, Italy and Spain, spanning acute and convalescent COVID-19.

Original processing notes: The authors estimated nucleated cell counts from reference gene primer amplification. Data came from immunoSEQ multiplex PCR; TCRdb stores just in-frame clones and leaves some out. V, J and clone size were drawn from that table, and D and trimming were deduced from the DNA. Here the sample spans fewer than 200,000 clones, over 60% being singletons. This clone occurred a few times. V dropped 1 base and J dropped 1 base, with 16 bases sitting between them. The germline V gene has CDR1 LGHNA and CDR2 YNFKEQ. The CDR3 is made up of 17 amino acids. Sequencing was performed on peripheral blood. This sequence joins TRBV4-2 and TRBJ1-1; no firm D call. The sequence came from a woman in her 70s with acute or convalescent COVID-19. The CDR3 spells CASSQVLGRDRNTEAFF. The CDR3 DNA reads TGTGCCAGCAGCCAAGTTTTAGGGAGGGATAGGAACACTGAAGCTTTCTTT.